The clone carrying this TCR beta chain was recorded a few times. At the survey level, the v3.0 immunoSEQ assay was run. Assay used: immunoSEQ multiplex PCR; TCRdb lists only in-frame clones, some missing. The sample contains fewer than 40,000 clones, 75% to 90% of which appear only once. This entry comes from a study of long-term antiretroviral therapy in people with HIV. The V gene's germline CDR1 is SGHRS and CDR2 YFSETQ. V lost 3 bases and J 7 bases, leaving 13 bases between the germline ends. The CDR3 has 13 residues. The sample consisted of unsorted PBMCs, taken 3.1 years after starting antiretroviral therapy. V usage is TRBV5-1 and J usage is TRBJ1-2; a weak D match, TRBD1 (6 bases). This receptor was identified in a woman aged 50 to 65 with HIV. The CDR3 nucleotides are TGCGCCAGCAGCTCGGGGGCGGGGGCTGGCTACACCTTC. Its protein is CASSSGAGAGYTF. Full variable domain (rest looked up from reference TRBV5-1 and TRBJ1-2): KAGVTQTPRYLIKTRGQQVTLSCSPISGHRSVSWYQQTPGQGLQFLFEYFSETQRNKGNFPGRFSGRQFSNSRSEMNVSTLELGDSALYLCASSSGAGAGYTFGSGTRLTVV.